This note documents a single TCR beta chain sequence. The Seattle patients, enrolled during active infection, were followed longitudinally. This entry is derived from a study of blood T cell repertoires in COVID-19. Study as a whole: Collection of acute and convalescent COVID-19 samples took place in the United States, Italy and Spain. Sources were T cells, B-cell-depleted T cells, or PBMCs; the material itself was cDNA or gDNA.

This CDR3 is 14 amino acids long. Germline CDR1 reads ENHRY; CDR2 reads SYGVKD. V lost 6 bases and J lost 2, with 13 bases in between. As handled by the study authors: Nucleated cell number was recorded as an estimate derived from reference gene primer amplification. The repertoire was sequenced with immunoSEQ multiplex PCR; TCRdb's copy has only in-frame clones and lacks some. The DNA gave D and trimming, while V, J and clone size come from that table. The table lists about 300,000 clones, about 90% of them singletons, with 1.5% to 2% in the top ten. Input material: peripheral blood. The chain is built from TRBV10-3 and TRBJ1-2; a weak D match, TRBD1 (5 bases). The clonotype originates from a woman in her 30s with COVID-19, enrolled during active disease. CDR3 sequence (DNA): TGTGCCATCAGGGGCGACAGTGAGAACTATGGCTACACCTTC. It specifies CAIRGDSENYGYTF.